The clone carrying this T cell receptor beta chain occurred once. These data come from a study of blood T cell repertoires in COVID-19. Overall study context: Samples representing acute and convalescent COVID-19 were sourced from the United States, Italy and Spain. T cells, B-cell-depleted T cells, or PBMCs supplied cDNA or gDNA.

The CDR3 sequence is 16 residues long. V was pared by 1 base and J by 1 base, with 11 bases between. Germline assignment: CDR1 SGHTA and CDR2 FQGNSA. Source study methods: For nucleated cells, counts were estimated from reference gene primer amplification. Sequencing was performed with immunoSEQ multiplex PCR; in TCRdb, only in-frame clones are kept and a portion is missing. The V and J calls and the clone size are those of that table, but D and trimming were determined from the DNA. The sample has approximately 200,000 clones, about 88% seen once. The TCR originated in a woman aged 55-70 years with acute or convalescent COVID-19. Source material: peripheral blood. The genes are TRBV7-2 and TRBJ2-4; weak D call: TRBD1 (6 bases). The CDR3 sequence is CASSLDLGAAKNIQYF. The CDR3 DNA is TGTGCCAGCAGCTTAGACCTGGGGGCGGCCAAAAACATTCAGTACTTC.